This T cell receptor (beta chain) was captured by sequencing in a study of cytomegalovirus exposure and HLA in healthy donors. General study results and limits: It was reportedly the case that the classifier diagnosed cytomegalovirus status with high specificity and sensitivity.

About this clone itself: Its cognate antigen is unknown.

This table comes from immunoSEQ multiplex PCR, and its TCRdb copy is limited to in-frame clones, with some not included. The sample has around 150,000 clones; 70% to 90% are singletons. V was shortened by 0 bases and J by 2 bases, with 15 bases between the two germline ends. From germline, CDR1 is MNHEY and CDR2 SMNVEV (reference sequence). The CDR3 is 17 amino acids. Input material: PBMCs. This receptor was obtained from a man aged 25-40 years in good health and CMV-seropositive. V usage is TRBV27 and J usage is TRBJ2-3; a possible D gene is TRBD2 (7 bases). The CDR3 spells CASSLSGGGPSTDTQYF. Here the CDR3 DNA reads TGTGCCAGCAGTTTATCGGGGGGGGGCCCTTCCACAGATACGCAGTATTTT.